This note documents a single T cell receptor (beta chain) sequence. Antigen: not known. The record originates from a study of OX40 agonist ivuxolimab in advanced cancers. TCRdb's table, derived via immunoSEQ multiplex PCR, lists solely in-frame clones and lacks some. There are about 7,300 clones in the sample; roughly 76% occur only once, and 73% lies in the top ten. CDR3 length: 15 residues. Germline assignment: CDR1 MNHEY and CDR2 SMNVEV (reference sequence). The V end was cut by 2 bases, the J end by 0 bases, with 9 bases between. It was autoimmune disease history or systemic immunosuppression that excluded patients. Overall study findings and caveats: Researchers did not establish what antigens the expanded peripheral T cells target.

Sample: CD4+ or CD8+ T cells sorted from blood, taken in a trial of the OX40 agonist ivuxolimab. The origin of this receptor is an adult with an advanced solid tumor such as melanoma, head and neck, liver or kidney cancer. The V gene is TRBV27, the J gene TRBJ2-3; the D call may be TRBD1 or TRBD2 (6 bases each). The CDR3 region is CASSLIGGSTDTQYF. The CDR3 DNA follows: TGTGCCAGCAGTTTAATAGGGGGGAGCACAGATACGCAGTATTTT.